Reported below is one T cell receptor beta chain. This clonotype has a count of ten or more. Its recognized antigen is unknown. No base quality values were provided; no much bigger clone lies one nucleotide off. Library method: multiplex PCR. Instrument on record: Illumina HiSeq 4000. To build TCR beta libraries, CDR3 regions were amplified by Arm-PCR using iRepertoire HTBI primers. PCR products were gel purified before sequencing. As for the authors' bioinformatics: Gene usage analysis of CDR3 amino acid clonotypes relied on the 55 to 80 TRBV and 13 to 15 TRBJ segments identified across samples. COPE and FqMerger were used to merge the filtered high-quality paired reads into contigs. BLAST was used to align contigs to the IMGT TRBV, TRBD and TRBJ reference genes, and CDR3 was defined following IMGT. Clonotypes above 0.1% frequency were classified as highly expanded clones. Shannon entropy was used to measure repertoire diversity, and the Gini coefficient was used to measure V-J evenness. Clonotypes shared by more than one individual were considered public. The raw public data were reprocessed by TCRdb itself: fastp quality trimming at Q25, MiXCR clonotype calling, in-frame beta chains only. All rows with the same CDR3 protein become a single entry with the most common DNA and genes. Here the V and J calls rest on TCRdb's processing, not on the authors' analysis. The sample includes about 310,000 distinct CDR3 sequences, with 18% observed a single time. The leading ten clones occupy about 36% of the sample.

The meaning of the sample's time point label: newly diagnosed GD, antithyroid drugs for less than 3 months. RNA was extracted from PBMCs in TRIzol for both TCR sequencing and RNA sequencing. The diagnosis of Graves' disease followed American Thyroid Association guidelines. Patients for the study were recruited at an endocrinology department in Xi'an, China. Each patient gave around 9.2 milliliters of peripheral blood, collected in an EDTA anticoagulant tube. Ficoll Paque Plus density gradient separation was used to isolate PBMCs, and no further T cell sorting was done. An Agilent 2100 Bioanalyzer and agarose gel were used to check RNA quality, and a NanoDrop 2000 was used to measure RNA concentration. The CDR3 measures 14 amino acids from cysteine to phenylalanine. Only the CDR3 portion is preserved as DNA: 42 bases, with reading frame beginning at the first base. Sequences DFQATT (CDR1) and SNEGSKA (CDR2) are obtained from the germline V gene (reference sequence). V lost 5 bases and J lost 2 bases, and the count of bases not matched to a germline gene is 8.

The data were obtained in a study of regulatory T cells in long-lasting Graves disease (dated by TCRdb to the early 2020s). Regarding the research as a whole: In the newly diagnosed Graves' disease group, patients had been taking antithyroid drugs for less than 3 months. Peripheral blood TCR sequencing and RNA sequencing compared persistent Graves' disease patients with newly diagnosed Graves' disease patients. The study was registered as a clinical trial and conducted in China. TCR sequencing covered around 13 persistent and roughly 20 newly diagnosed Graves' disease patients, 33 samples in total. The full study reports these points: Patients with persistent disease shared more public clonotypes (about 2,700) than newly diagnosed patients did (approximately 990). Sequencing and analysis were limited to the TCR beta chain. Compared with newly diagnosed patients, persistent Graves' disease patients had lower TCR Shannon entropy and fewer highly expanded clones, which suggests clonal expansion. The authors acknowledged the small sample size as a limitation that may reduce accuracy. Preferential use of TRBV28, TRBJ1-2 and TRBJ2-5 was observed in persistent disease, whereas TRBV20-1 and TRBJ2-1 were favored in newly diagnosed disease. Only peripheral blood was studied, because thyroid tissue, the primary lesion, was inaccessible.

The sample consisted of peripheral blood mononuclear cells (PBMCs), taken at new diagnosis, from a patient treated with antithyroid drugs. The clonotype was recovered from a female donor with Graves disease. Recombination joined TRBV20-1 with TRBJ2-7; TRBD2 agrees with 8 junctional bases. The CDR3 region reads CSAPSSGAAYEQYF. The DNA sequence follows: TGCAGTGCTCCGAGTAGCGGGGCGGCCTACGAGCAGTACTTC.